This passage covers 27 T cell receptor beta chains from one sample sequenced in a study of OX40 agonist ivuxolimab in advanced cancers. The protocol was immunoSEQ multiplex PCR, while the TCRdb copy is restricted to in-frame clones and leaves out a portion. In the table there are tens of thousands of clones, approximately 90% of which are singletons. Sequenced here: CD4+ or CD8+ T cells sorted from blood, sampled in a trial of the OX40 agonist ivuxolimab. The receptors shown here come from an adult with an advanced solid tumor such as melanoma, head and neck, liver or kidney cancer.

The chain combines TRBV19 with TRBJ1-5, with 11 bases that match TRBD1. V gave up 7 bases and J gave up 6 bases; unmatched junction bases: 8. Germline-derived CDR1 and CDR2 are LNHDA and SQIVND (reference sequence). The CDR3 is made up of 15 amino acids. The CDR3 region is CASTGTGGLGQPQHF. The CDR3 nucleotides read TGTGCCAGTACCGGGACAGGGGGATTGGGTCAGCCCCAGCATTTT. Variable domain in full (rest from reference TRBV19 and TRBJ1-5): DGGITQSPKYLFRKEGQNVTLSCEQNLNHDAMYWYRQDPGQGLRLIYYSQIVNDFQKGDIAEGYSVSREKKESFPLTVTSAQKNPTAFYLCASTGTGGLGQPQHFGDGTRLSIL.

This rearrangement joins TRBV14 to TRBJ1-1; no clear D gene. This CDR3 region has 14 residues. The V gene lost 5 bases and the J gene lost 6 bases, with 16 bases spanning the gap. Germline CDR1 SGHDN, CDR2 FVKESK. This CDR3 reads CASSGPLLSAEAFF. CDR3 bases: TGTGCCAGCAGCGGTCCGTTACTTTCTGCTGAAGCTTTCTTT.

The chain employs TRBV18 and TRBJ2-1; 12 bases agree with TRBD2. The CDR3 has 14 residues. Trimming cost V 10 bases and J 7 bases; bases outside gene matches: 8. Germline V gene data show CDR1 as KGHSH and CDR2 as LQKENI. CDR3 protein: CANRASGRANEQFF. CDR3 nucleotides: TGTGCCAATAGGGCTAGCGGGAGGGCGAATGAGCAGTTCTTC.

The rearrangement joins TRBV19 to TRBJ1-2; D remains unclear. Germline V gives CDR1 LNHDA, CDR2 SQIVND (reference sequence). This CDR3 contains 14 residues. V lost 7 bases and J lost 3, with 15 bases in between. The CDR3 loop is CASTGLQGYYGYTF. The CDR3 DNA reads as TGTGCCAGTACCGGACTGCAAGGGTACTATGGCTACACCTTC. Full variable domain (outside the CDR3, taken from reference TRBV19 and TRBJ1-2): DGGITQSPKYLFRKEGQNVTLSCEQNLNHDAMYWYRQDPGQGLRLIYYSQIVNDFQKGDIAEGYSVSREKKESFPLTVTSAQKNPTAFYLCASTGLQGYYGYTFGSGTRLTVV.

This rearrangement joins TRBV29-1 to TRBJ2-1; D is undetermined. The length of the CDR3 is 13 residues. From germline, CDR1 is SQVTM and CDR2 ANQGSEA. Trimming removed 3 bases at V and 4 bases at J, with 10 bases between. CDR3 protein: CSVDQRPYNEQFF. For the CDR3, the DNA is TGCAGCGTTGATCAGAGGCCATACAATGAGCAGTTCTTC.

The chain is built from TRBV27 and TRBJ2-7; the D gene is possibly TRBD1 (6 bases). This CDR3 region has 14 residues. The germline V gene has CDR1 MNHEY and CDR2 SMNVEV (reference sequence). Deletions cut 2 bases from V and 5 bases from J, with 13 bases between. CDR3 amino acids: CASSLLLQGNEQYF. In nucleotides, the CDR3 is TGTGCCAGCAGTTTACTCTTACAGGGAAACGAGCAGTACTTC.

This CDR3 is CASSYPGGEFF. The CDR3 region has the DNA TGTGCCAGCAGTTACCCGGGGGGGGAGTTCTTC. This rearrangement joins TRBV6-1 to TRBJ2-1; TRBD2 matches 8 bases. Germline V lookup: CDR1 MNHNS, CDR2 SASEGT. CDR3 length equals 11 residues. Germline trimming cut 5 bases from V and 14 bases from J; bases unmatched to any gene: 5.

The chain is built from TRBV7-3 and TRBJ2-3, with D uncertain. V was shortened by 5 bases and J by 2 bases, with 14 bases between the two germline ends. Germline lookup yields CDR1 SGHTA and CDR2 FQGTGA. The CDR3 covers 15 residues. The CDR3 DNA is TGTGCCAGCAGCAAACGGACGAGTTCCACAGATACGCAGTATTTT. This gives the protein CASSKRTSSTDTQYF.

This rearrangement joins TRBV6-1 to TRBJ2-1, with 9 bases fitting TRBD2. Per the germline V gene, CDR1 is MNHNS and CDR2 is SASEGT. CDR3 length: 15 amino acids. The ends lost 7 bases at V and 9 bases at J; junction bases unmatched: 13. The CDR3 DNA reads as TGTGCCAGCAAGACGAAGGCGGGGGGGTCGGGTGAGCAGTTCTTC. Translating gives CASKTKAGGSGEQFF.

This sequence joins TRBV4-1 and TRBJ1-1, with TRBD1 matching 7 bases. CDR1 and CDR2 from the germline V gene are MGHRA and YSYEKL. V was clipped by 1 base and J by 7 bases; unmatched bases: 9. CDR3 length equals 15 residues. CDR3 DNA: TGCGCCAGCAGCCAAGTTTACAGGGGCAGGGGTGAAGCTTTCTTT. Translation gives CASSQVYRGRGEAFF.

This clone came up once. The chain joins TRBV21-1 to TRBJ2-7; TRBD2 is the table's D call and was not checked against the DNA. TRBV21-1 is assigned pseudogene status. The CDR3 has 12 residues. The CDR3 bases are TGTGCCAGCAGCCTTAGCTCCTACGAGCAGTACTTC. Protein product: CASSLSSYEQYF.

The chain has TRBV6-1 and TRBJ2-3, with unresolved D. Trimming cost V 2 bases and J 2 bases, with 20 bases left between them. CDR1 and CDR2 from the germline V gene are MNHNS and SASEGT. The CDR3 is 18 amino acids. The CDR3 DNA is TGTGCCAGCAGTGAATCCCCCACGACACGATTCACCACAGATACGCAGTATTTT. It encodes CASSESPTTRFTTDTQYF.

The V call is TRBV7-3, the J call TRBJ2-1; 14 positions match TRBD2. Germline values: CDR1 SGHTA, CDR2 FQGTGA. The CDR3 is 18 residues long. After removal of 4 bases from V and 6 bases from J, the junction contained 11 bases not matched to a gene. The CDR3 nucleotides are TGTGCCAGCAGCTCCCTACTAAGGACTAGCGGGGGGTCCAATGAGCAGTTCTTC. Protein sequence: CASSSLLRTSGGSNEQFF.

This chain links TRBV7-3 with TRBJ1-5, with a possible D match to TRBD1 (5 bases). The CDR3 consists of 14 residues. Germline V gene sequence: CDR1 SGHTA, CDR2 FQGTGA. V shed 3 bases and J shed 5 bases, with 11 bases lying between them. Written as DNA, the CDR3 is TGTGCCAGCAGCTTCGGCAGGGCCGATCAGCCCCAGCATTTT. As protein: CASSFGRADQPQHF.

The chain carries TRBV10-3 and TRBJ1-6; 7 bases match TRBD1. The CDR3 sequence is 16 residues long. V lost 5 bases, J lost 6 bases, and 10 bases stayed unmatched. Per germline, CDR1 ENHRY and CDR2 SYGVKD. The DNA of the CDR3 is TGTGCCATCAGTACACCAAGGGACAGTCCTAATTCACCCCTCCACTTT. Protein product: CAISTPRDSPNSPLHF.

The chain recombines TRBV6-6 with TRBJ2-7; D ambiguous. With 6 bases removed from V and 4 bases from J, the gap between germline ends came to 7 bases. CDR3 length: 11 residues. Germline CDR1 MNHNY, CDR2 SVGAGI (reference sequence). In nucleotides, the CDR3 is TGTGCCAGCAGGTCTACTTACGAGCAGTACTTC. Protein sequence: CASRSTYEQYF.

This chain links TRBV6-5 with TRBJ2-7; 9 nucleotides agree with TRBD1. This CDR3 has 14 residues. Per the germline V gene, CDR1 is MNHEY and CDR2 is SVGAGI. The junction had 7 bases not matched to a gene; V was cut back by 5 bases and J by 5 bases. The chain's CDR3 is CASSPGTGWDEQYF. CDR3 in DNA: TGTGCCAGCAGTCCCGGGACAGGGTGGGACGAGCAGTACTTC.

The rearrangement links TRBV25-1 to TRBJ1-2, with D possibly matching TRBD1 (5 bases). This CDR3 contains 13 residues. V was cut by 2 bases and J by 11 bases, with 15 bases left in between. CDR1 and CDR2 from the germline V gene are MGHDK and SYGVNS. The DNA for the CDR3 is TGTGCCAGCAGTGAAGACTGGGCAGGGCTTTACACCTTC. Translating it yields CASSEDWAGLYTF.

The chain recombines TRBV18 with TRBJ2-2; D gene uncertain. The V end was cut by 6 bases, the J end by 1 base, with 0 bases between. Germline CDR1 and CDR2: KGHSH and LQKENI. The CDR3 has 11 residues. The CDR3 DNA sequence: TGTGCCAGCTCGAACACCGGGGAGCTGTTTTTT. Its protein product is CASSNTGELFF.

The chain is built from TRBV4-1 and TRBJ1-1, with a tentative D call TRBD1 (5 bases). CDR3 length: 17 amino acids. Trimming took off 4 bases at V and 5 bases at J, with 23 bases between the two ends. Per germline, CDR1 MGHRA and CDR2 YSYEKL. The CDR3 nucleotides read TGCGCCAGCAGCCGAGAACGATCGAGGGCGTCAGGGACTGAAGCTTTCTTT. As protein: CASSRERSRASGTEAFF.

The CDR3 region has the DNA TGTGCCAGCAACCTTCAGGGAGACACTGAAGCTTTCTTT. Translating it yields CASNLQGDTEAFF. V gene TRBV6-6 combines with J gene TRBJ1-1, with D tentatively TRBD1 (5 bases). The CDR3 is 13 amino acids. Germline CDR1 is MNHNY and CDR2 is SVGAGI (reference sequence). Trimming took off 7 bases at V and 3 bases at J, with 12 bases between the two ends.

In its sample, this clone was seen once. V and J are TRBV27 and TRBJ2-3; 10 nucleotides match TRBD1. The ends lost 5 bases at V and 1 base at J; junction bases unmatched: 12. Germline CDR1 MNHEY, CDR2 SMNVEV (reference sequence). The CDR3 is made up of 18 amino acids. The CDR3 protein is CASSTASGGTGGTDTQYF. In nucleotides, the CDR3 is TGTGCCAGCAGTACTGCAAGCGGCGGGACAGGGGGCACAGATACGCAGTATTTT.

The chain links TRBV5-1 to TRBJ2-1; tentatively, D is TRBD1 or TRBD2 (7 bases each). Germline V gene lookup returns CDR1 SGHRS and CDR2 YFSETQ. V lost 0 bases to trimming and J lost 7 bases, with 17 bases between them. The CDR3 length is 16 residues. The CDR3 loop is CASSLAGEGARNEQFF. The CDR3, as DNA: TGCGCCAGCAGCTTGGCCGGGGAGGGGGCGAGGAATGAGCAGTTCTTC.

The chain is built from TRBV14 and TRBJ2-7; tentatively, D is TRBD1 or TRBD2 (5 bases each). This CDR3 has 14 residues. Germline-derived CDR1 and CDR2 are SGHDN and FVKESK. Trimming took 3 bases from V and 6 from J, leaving 15 bases between them. The CDR3 region is CASSQPGTTPEQYF. Written as DNA, the CDR3 is TGTGCCAGCAGCCAGCCCGGGACCACCCCCGAGCAGTACTTC.

The J gene is TRBJ2-3, the V gene TRBV29-1, with 9 nucleotides matching TRBD1. J was trimmed by 5 bases and V by 6 bases; bases with no gene match: 6. Germline values: CDR1 SQVTM, CDR2 ANQGSEA. The CDR3 has 13 amino acids. The CDR3 loop reads CSVGQGGGDTQYF. The CDR3 coding sequence is TGCAGCGTGGGACAGGGTGGAGGAGATACGCAGTATTTT.

The rearrangement uses TRBV7-9 and TRBJ2-1, with 7 bases lining up with TRBD1. After removal of 5 bases from V and 5 bases from J, the junction contained 15 bases not matched to a gene. The germline gives CDR1 SEHNR, CDR2 FQNEAQ (reference sequence). There are 17 residues in the CDR3. The CDR3 DNA sequence: TGTGCCAGCAGCCGCCTCCTTGACAGGGCGGCCGACAATGAGCAGTTCTTC. Translating it yields CASSRLLDRAADNEQFF. Together with reference TRBV7-9 and TRBJ2-1, the CDR3 gives the full variable domain: DTGVSQNPRHKITKRGQNVTFRCDPISEHNRLYWYRQTLGQGPEFLTYFQNEAQLEKSRLLSDRFSAERPKGSFSTLEIQRTEQGDSAMYLCASSRLLDRAADNEQFFGPGTRLTVL.

This chain links TRBV18 with TRBJ2-3; D remains ambiguous. V dropped 6 bases and J dropped 0 bases, with 10 bases sitting between them. Germline V CDR1 and CDR2: KGHSH, LQKENI. This CDR3 has 14 amino acids. The CDR3 loop reads CASSRTSSTDTQYF. The CDR3 region has the DNA TGTGCCAGCTCTCGTACTTCTAGCACAGATACGCAGTATTTT.